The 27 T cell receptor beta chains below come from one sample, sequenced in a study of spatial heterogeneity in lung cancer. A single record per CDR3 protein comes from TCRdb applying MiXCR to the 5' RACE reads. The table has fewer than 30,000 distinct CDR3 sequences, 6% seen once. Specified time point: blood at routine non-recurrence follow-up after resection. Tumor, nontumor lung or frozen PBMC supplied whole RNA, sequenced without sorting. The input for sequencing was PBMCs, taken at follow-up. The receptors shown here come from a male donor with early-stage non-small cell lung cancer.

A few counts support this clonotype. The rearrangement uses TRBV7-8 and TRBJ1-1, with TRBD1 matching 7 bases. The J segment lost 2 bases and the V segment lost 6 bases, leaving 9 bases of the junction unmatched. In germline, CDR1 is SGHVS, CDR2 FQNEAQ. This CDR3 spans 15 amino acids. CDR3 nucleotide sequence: TGTGCCAGCAGTTCACCCGACAGGGTTAACACTGAAGCTTTCTTT. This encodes CASSSPDRVNTEAFF. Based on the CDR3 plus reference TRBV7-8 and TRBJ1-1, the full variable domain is GAGVSQSPRYKVAKRGQDVALRCDPISGHVSLFWYQQALGQGPEFLTYFQNEAQLDKSGLPSDRFFAERPEGSVSTLKIQRTQQEDSAVYLCASSSPDRVNTEAFFGQGTRLTVV.

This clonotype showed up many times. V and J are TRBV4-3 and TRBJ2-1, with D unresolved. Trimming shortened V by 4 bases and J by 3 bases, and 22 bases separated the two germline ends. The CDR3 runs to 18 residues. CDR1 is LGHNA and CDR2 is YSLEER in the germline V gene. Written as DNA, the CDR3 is TGCGCCAGCAGCCCCTCCGGTCGGTCGAGCTGGGGCTACAATGAGCAGTTCTTC. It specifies CASSPSGRSSWGYNEQFF.

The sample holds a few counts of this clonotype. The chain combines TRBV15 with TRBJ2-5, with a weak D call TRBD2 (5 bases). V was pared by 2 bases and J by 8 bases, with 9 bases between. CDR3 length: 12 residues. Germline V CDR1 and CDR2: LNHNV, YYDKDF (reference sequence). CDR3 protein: CATSRTGSTQYF. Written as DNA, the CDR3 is TGTGCCACCAGCAGAACGGGGAGTACCCAGTACTTC. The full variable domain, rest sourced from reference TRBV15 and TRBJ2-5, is DAMVIQNPRYQVTQFGKPVTLSCSQTLNHNVMYWYQQKSSQAPKLLFHYYDKDFNNEADTPDNFQSRRPNTSFCFLDIRSPGLGDTAMYLCATSRTGSTQYFGPGTRLLVL.

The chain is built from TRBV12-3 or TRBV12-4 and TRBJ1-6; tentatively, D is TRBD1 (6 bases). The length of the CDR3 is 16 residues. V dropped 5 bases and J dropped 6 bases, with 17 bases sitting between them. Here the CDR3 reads CASSPGWGAFNSPLHF. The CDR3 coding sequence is TGTGCCAGCAGTCCTGGATGGGGGGCTTTTAATTCACCCCTCCACTTT.

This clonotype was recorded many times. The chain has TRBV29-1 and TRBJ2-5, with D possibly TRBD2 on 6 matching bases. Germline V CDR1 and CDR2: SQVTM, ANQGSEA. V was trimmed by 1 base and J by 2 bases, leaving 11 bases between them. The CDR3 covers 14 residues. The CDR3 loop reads CSVEAGEGQETQYF. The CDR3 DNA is TGCAGCGTTGAAGCGGGAGAGGGTCAAGAGACCCAGTACTTC.

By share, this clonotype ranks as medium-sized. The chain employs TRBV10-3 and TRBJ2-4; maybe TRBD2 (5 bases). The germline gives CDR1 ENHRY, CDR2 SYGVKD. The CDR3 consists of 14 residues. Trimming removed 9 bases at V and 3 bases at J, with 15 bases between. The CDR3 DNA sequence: TGTGCCATGGTATACGGGGTGAACAAAAACATTCAGTACTTC. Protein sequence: CAMVYGVNKNIQYF.

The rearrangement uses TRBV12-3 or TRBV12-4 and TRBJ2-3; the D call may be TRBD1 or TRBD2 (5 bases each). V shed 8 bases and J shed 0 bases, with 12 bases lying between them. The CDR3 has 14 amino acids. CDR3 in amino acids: CASEVGTSTDTQYF. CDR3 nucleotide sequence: TGTGCCAGCGAAGTCGGGACGAGCACAGATACGCAGTATTTT.

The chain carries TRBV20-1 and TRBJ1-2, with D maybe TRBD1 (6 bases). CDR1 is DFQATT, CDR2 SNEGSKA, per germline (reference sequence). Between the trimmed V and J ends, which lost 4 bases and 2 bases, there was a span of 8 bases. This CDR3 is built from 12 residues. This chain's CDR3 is CSAMTGNYGYTF. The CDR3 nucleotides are TGCAGTGCTATGACAGGCAACTATGGCTACACCTTC.

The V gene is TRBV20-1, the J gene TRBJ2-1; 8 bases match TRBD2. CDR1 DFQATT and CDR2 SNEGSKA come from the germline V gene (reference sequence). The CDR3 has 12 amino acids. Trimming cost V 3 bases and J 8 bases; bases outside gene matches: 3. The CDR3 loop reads CSASSGIDEQFF. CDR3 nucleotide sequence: TGCAGTGCTAGTAGCGGGATTGATGAGCAGTTCTTC.

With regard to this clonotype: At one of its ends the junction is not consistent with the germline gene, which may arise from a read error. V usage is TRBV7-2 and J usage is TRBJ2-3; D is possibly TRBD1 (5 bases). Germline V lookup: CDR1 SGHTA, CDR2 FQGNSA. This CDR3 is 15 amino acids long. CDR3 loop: CANSLTVTSTDTQYF. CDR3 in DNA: TGTGCCAACAGCCTGACAGTTACTAGCACAGATACGCAGTATTTT.

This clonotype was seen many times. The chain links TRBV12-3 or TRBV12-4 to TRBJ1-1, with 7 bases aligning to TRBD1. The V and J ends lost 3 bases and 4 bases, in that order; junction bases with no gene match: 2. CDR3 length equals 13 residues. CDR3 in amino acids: CASSLSGGTEAFF. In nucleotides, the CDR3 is TGTGCCAGCAGTTTGTCAGGGGGCACTGAAGCTTTCTTT.

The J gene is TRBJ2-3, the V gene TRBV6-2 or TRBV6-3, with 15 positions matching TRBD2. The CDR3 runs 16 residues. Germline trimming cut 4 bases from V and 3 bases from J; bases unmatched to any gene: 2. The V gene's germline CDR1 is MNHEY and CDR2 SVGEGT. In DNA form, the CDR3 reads TGTGCCAGCAGTTCCGGGACTAGCGGGGGGACAGATACGCAGTATTTT. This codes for CASSSGTSGGTDTQYF.

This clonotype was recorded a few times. CDR3 nucleotide sequence: TGTGCCAGCAGCACCTCGACAGGCTCCTACGAGCAGTACGTC. Protein sequence: CASSTSTGSYEQYV. The V and J genes are TRBV7-2 and TRBJ2-7, with D perhaps matching TRBD1 (6 bases). This CDR3 has 14 amino acids. The V and J ends lost 5 bases and 0 bases respectively, with 11 bases between them. CDR1 and CDR2 from the germline V gene are SGHTA and FQGNSA.

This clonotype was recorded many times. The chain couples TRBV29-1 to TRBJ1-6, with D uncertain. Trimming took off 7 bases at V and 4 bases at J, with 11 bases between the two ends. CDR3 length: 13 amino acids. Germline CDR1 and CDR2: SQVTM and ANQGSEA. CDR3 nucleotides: TGCAGCGCTTCGGACCTTTATAATTCACCCCTCCACTTT. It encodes CSASDLYNSPLHF. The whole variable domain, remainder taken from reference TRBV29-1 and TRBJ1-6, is SAVISQKPSRDICQRGTSLTIQCQVDSQVTMMFWYRQQPGQSLTLIATANQGSEATYESGFVIDKFPISRPNLTFSTLTVSNMSPEDSSIYLCSASDLYNSPLHFGNGTRLTVT.

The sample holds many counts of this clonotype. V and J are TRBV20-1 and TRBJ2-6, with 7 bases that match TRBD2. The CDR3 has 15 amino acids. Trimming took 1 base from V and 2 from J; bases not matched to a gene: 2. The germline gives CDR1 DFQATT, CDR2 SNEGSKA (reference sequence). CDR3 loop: CSARAGGPGANVLTF. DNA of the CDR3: TGCAGTGCTAGAGCGGGAGGCCCTGGGGCCAACGTCCTGACTTTC.

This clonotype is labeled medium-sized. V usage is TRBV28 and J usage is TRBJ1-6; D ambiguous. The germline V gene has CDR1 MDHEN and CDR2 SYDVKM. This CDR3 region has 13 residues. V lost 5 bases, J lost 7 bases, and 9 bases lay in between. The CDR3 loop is CASSRTRNSPLHF. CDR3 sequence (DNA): TGTGCCAGCAGTAGGACGAGAAATTCACCCCTCCACTTT. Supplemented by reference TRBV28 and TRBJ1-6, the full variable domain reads DVKVTQSSRYLVKRTGEKVFLECVQDMDHENMFWYRQDPGLGLRLIYFSYDVKMKEKGDIPEGYSVSREKKERFSLILESASTNQTSMYLCASSRTRNSPLHFGNGTRLTVT.

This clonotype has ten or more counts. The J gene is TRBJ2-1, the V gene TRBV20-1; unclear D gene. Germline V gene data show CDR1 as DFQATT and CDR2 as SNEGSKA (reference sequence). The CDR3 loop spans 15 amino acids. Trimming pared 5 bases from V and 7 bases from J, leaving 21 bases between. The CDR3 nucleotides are TGCAGTGCTGGCGACAATTCTGGCGTAGGTAATGAGCAGTTCTTC. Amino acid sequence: CSAGDNSGVGNEQFF.

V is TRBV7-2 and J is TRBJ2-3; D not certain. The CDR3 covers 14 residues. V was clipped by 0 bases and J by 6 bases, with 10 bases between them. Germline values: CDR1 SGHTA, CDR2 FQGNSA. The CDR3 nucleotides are TGTGCCAGCAGCTTAGCGAACCAACCGGATACGCAGTATTTT. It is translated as CASSLANQPDTQYF.

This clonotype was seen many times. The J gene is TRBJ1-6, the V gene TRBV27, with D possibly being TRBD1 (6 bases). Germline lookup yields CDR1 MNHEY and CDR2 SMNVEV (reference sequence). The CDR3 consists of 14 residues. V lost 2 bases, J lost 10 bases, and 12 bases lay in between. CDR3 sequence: CASSLNRVGSPLHF. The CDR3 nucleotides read TGTGCCAGCAGTTTAAACAGGGTCGGCTCACCCCTCCACTTT.

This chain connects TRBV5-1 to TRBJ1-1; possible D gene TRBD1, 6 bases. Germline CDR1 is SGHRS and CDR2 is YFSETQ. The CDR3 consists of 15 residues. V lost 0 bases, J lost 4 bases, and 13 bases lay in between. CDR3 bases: TGCGCCAGCAGCTTGGCAGGGCAGGGGAGCACTGAAGCTTTCTTT. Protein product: CASSLAGQGSTEAFF.

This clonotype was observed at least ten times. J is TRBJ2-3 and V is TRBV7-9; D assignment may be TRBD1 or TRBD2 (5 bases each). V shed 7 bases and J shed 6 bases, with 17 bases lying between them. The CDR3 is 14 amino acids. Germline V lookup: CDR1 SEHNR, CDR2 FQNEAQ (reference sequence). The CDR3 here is CASTSEGLTDTQYF. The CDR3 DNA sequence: TGTGCCAGCACCTCAGAGGGGCTAACTGATACGCAGTATTTT.

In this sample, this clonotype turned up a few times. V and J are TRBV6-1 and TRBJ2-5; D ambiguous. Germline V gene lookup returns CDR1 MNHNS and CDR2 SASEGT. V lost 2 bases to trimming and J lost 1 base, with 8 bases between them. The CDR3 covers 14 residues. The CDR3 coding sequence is TGTGCCAGCAGTGAATCGGGCACCCAAGAGACCCAGTACTTC. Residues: CASSESGTQETQYF.

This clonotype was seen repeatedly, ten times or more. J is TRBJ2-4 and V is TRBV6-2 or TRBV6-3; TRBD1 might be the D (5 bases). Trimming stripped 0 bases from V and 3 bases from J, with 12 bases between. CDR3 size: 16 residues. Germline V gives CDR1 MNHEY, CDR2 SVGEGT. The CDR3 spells CASSYSLQGGKNIQYF. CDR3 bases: TGTGCCAGCAGTTACTCGCTTCAGGGCGGCAAAAACATTCAGTACTTC.

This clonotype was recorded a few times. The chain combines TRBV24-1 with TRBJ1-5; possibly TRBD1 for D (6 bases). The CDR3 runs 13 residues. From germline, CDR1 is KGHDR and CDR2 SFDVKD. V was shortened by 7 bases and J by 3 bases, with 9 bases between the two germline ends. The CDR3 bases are TGTGCCACCAGCAGACAGGACAATCAGCCCCAGCATTTT. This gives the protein CATSRQDNQPQHF.

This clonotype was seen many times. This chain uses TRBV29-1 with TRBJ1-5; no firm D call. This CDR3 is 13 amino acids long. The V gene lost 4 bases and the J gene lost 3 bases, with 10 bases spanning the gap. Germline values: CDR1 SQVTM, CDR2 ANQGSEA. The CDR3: CSVAAQSNQPQHF. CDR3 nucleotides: TGCAGCGTTGCCGCCCAGTCCAATCAGCCCCAGCATTTT.

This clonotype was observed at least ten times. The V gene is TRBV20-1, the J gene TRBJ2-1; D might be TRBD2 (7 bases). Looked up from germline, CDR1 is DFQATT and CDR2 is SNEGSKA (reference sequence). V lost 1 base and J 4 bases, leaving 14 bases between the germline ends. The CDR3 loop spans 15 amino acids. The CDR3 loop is CSARVEGGIYNEQFF. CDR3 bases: TGCAGTGCTAGAGTCGAGGGGGGGATTTACAATGAGCAGTTCTTC.

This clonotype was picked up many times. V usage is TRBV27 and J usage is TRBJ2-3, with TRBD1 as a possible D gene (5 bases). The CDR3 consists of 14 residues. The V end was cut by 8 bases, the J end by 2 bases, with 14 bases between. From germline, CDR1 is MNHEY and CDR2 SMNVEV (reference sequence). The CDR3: CASRRGNPTDTQYF. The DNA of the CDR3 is TGTGCCAGCCGAAGGGGAAATCCCACAGATACGCAGTATTTT.